This T cell receptor beta chain was found in a study of cytomegalovirus exposure and HLA in healthy donors. Turning to the study itself: The Caucasian-associated ancestry cluster held 65% to 85% of roughly 370 genotyped donors. Study-wide results and limits: The authors reported that TCR beta sequences could predict HLA-A and HLA-B alleles. These predictions were accurate for most subjects in the first cohort.

It was healthy bone marrow donors who served as donors. The PCR employed 60 Vbeta primers together with 13 Jbeta primers. Repertoires were generated with immunoSEQ multiplex PCR, while TCRdb's copy carries only in-frame clones and drops some. The repertoire holds roughly 110,000 clones, with around 80% as singletons. To note about this clone: Antigen specificity is unknown. Sequence at one end of the junction differs from germline and may be a read error.

Germline loops: CDR1 SEHNR, CDR2 FQNEAQ (reference sequence). The CDR3 is made up of 14 amino acids. Sequences were obtained from PBMCs. The sequence came from a woman aged 45-59 years in good health and CMV-seropositive. The chain has TRBV7-9 and TRBJ2-1, with a weak D call TRBD1 (6 bases). CDR3 sequence: CSSSLDRLSDEQFF. The CDR3 DNA sequence: TGTTCCAGCAGCCTAGACAGGCTCTCGGATGAGCAGTTCTTC.